These T cell receptor beta chains were read from a single sample in a study of brain T cells in children with intractable seizures. Repertoires were generated with immunoSEQ multiplex PCR, while TCRdb's copy carries only in-frame clones and drops some. This table holds around 80,000 clones, approximately 89% found once. Sequences were derived from peripheral blood, sampled at surgery. These receptors were taken from a girl aged 2 to 9 with Rasmussen encephalitis and intractable seizures. The CDR3 runs from the conserved cysteine through the conserved F or W. Each record gives: V gene, D gene, J gene, clone size, CDR3 protein, CDR3 DNA. D genes are given only for firm matches. Not every row has a clone size; where given, it reads once, few, many or a size class.

V: TRBV19
D: -
J: TRBJ2-5
size: once
CDR3: CASSMRGEETQYF
DNA: TGTGCCAGTAGTATGCGAGGAGAAGAGACCCAGTACTTC

V: TRBV2
D: TRBD1
J: TRBJ2-3
size: once
CDR3: CASKFVTGSQDTQYF
DNA: TGTGCCAGCAAGTTTGTGACAGGGAGTCAAGATACGCAGTATTTT

V: TRBV5-4
D: -
J: TRBJ2-1
size: -
CDR3: CASSLGLPRPRISDEQFF
DNA: TGTGCCAGCAGCTTGGGGCTGCCGAGACCCAGAATTAGTGATGAGCAGTTCTTC

V: TRBV5-5
D: TRBD1
J: TRBJ2-1
size: -
CDR3: CASSLGADRGLYEQFF
DNA: TGTGCCAGCAGCTTGGGGGCCGACAGGGGGCTCTATGAGCAGTTCTTC

V: TRBV25-1
D: -
J: TRBJ2-5
size: -
CDR3: CASSESYSPRETQYF
DNA: TGTGCCAGCAGTGAATCTTACAGTCCAAGAGAGACCCAGTACTTC

V: TRBV15
D: -
J: TRBJ1-2
size: -
CDR3: CATSRDKAGQRGYTF
DNA: TGTGCCACCAGCAGAGATAAGGCAGGGCAGCGAGGCTACACCTTC

V: TRBV28
D: -
J: TRBJ1-1
size: -
CDR3: CASSGDENTEAFF
DNA: TGTGCCAGCAGTGGGGATGAGAATACTGAAGCTTTCTTT

V: TRBV19
D: -
J: TRBJ1-3
size: -
CDR3: CASTPRGVLSGNTIYF
DNA: TGTGCCAGCACCCCCCGGGGGGTACTCTCTGGAAACACCATATATTTT

V: TRBV12-5
D: -
J: TRBJ1-2
size: -
CDR3: CASASGGQYGYTF
DNA: TGTGCTAGTGCCTCGGGCGGGCAATATGGCTACACCTTC

V: TRBV6-5
D: -
J: TRBJ2-7
size: -
CDR3: CASIETPKAYEQYF
DNA: TGTGCCAGCATCGAGACTCCGAAGGCCTACGAGCAGTACTTC

V: TRBV19
D: -
J: TRBJ1-1
size: -
CDR3: CASSIGRDLEAFF
DNA: TGTGCCAGTAGTATCGGCAGGGATCTTGAAGCTTTCTTT

V: TRBV6-5
D: -
J: TRBJ1-5
size: -
CDR3: CASRVKANQPQHF
DNA: TGTGCCAGCAGAGTTAAGGCGAATCAGCCCCAGCATTTT

V: TRBV6-2/TRBV6-3
D: TRBD1
J: TRBJ1-5
size: -
CDR3: CASSFPDRVNQPQHF
DNA: TGTGCCAGCAGTTTCCCGGACAGGGTCAATCAGCCCCAGCATTTT